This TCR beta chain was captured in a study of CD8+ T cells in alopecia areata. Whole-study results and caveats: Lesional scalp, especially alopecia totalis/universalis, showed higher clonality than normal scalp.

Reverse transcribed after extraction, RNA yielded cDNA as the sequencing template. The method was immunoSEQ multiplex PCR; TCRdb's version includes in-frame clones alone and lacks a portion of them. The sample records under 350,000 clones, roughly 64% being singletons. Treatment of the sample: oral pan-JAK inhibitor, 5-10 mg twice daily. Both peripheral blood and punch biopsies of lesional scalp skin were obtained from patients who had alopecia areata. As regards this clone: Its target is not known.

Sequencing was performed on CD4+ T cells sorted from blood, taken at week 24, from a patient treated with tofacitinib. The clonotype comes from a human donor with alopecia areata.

CDR3 loop: CSVGVEVRYEQYF. In nucleotides, the CDR3 is TGCAGCGTCGGGGTAGAGGTGAGGTACGAGCAGTACTTC. V gene TRBV29-1 combines with J gene TRBJ2-7, with D perhaps TRBD2 (5 bases). Trimming took off 6 bases at V and 4 bases at J, with 16 bases between the two ends. This CDR3 has 13 amino acids. Germline CDR1 reads SQVTM; CDR2 reads ANQGSEA.